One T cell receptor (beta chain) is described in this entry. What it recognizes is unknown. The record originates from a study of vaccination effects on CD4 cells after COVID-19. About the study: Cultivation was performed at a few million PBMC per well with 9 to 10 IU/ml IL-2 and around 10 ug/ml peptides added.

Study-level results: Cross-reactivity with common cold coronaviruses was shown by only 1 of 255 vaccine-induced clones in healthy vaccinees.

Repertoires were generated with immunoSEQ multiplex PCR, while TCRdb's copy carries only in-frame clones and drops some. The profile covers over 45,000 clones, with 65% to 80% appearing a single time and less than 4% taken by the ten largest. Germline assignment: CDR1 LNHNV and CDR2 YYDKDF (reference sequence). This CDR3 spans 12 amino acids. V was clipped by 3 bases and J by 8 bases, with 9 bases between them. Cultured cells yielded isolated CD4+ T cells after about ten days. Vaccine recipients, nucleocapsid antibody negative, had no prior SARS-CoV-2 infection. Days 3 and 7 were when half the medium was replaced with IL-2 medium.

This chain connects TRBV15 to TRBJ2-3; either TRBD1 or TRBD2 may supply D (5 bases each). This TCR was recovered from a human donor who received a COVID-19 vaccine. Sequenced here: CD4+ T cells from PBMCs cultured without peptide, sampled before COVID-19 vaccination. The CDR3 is CATSRRGGTQYF. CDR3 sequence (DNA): TGTGCCACCAGCAGGAGGGGCGGTACGCAGTATTTT.